This T cell receptor beta chain was sequenced during a study of circulating CD8 cells and anti-PD-1 response in melanoma. For the study at large: Treatment was intravenous nivolumab at 3 mg/kg every 2 weeks.

Each library started from 15 ng of total RNA using the QIAseq Immune Repertoire TCR panel. TCRdb itself ran the reads through MiXCR, one entry per CDR3 protein. The sample records 700 or so distinct CDR3 sequences, approximately 13% being singletons. By share of the sample, this clonotype is medium-sized. From live CD3+CD8+TCRalphabeta+ cells, four PD-1 and/or TIGIT subsets were sorted. The V gene lost 5 bases and the J gene lost 0 bases, with 12 bases spanning the gap. CDR1 and CDR2 from the germline V gene are MNHEY and SMNVEV (reference sequence). The CDR3 runs 15 residues. Sequencing was performed on CD8+ T cells from PBMCs, taken at baseline or after one month of anti-PD-1 therapy (not recorded which). The chain employs TRBV27 and TRBJ2-3; unclear D gene. The TCR was taken from a human donor with melanoma. The CDR3 reads CASSTTPPSTDTQYF. The CDR3 DNA sequence: TGTGCCAGCAGTACGACCCCCCCCAGCACAGATACGCAGTATTTT.